The present entry profiles one T cell receptor (beta chain) with its context. The record originates from a study of technical replicates of blood from a few donors. TCRdb keeps only in-frame clones here, not all; method: immunoSEQ multiplex PCR. Of tens of thousands of clones in the sample, 90% to 95% are singletons; the top ten hold 0.27%. Germline V gives CDR1 SNHLY, CDR2 FYNNEI. CDR3 length equals 13 residues. Trimming left V 6 bases short and J 0 bases short, with 9 bases between. The chain is built from TRBV2 and TRBJ2-7; a weak D match, TRBD1 (6 bases). Sequencing was carried out using T cells isolated from PBMCs. This TCR was recovered from a human donor in good health. The CDR3 DNA is TGTGCCAGCAGCAGGGACACCTCCTACGAGCAGTACTTC. This sequence encodes CASSRDTSYEQYF. The full variable domain, with the rest looked up from reference TRBV2 and TRBJ2-7, is EPEVTQTPSHQVTQMGQEVILRCVPISNHLYFYWYRQILGQKVEFLVSFYNNEISEKSEIFDDQFSVERPDGSNFTLKIRSTKLEDSAMYFCASSRDTSYEQYFGPGTRLTVT.